This passage covers 3 T cell receptor beta chains from one sample sequenced in a study of naive and memory T cell subsets. A UMI-containing oligonucleotide was joined by 3' ligation to the TCR cDNA template. Amplification of ligated cDNA took four PCR rounds with SP2 and nested alpha and beta constant primers. One entry per CDR3 protein results from TCRdb running MiXCR on the 5' RACE reads. Of roughly 56,000 distinct CDR3 sequences listed, 7.2% were seen once; the top ten hold about a tenth. The receptors were gathered from a male donor in good health.

There are many counts of this clonotype. This rearrangement joins TRBV29-1 to TRBJ2-7; D assignment may be TRBD1 or TRBD2 (5 bases each). Germline V gene sequence: CDR1 SQVTM, CDR2 ANQGSEA. Trimming took 7 bases from V and 4 from J, leaving 14 bases between them. This CDR3 is built from 12 residues. CDR3 coding DNA: TGCAGCGCCAGAGGGACCGAATACGAGCAGTACTTC. Translated: CSARGTEYEQYF.

In its sample, this clonotype was seen many times. The rearrangement uses TRBV29-1 and TRBJ2-6; 7 positions match TRBD1. Germline V CDR1 and CDR2: SQVTM, ANQGSEA. This CDR3 has 15 residues. V lost 1 base to trimming and J lost 2 bases; unmatched junction nucleotides: 2. The CDR3 loop reads CSVEGQGTGANVLTF. CDR3 DNA sequence: TGCAGCGTTGAAGGACAGGGAACTGGGGCCAACGTCCTGACTTTC. Filled out from reference TRBV29-1 and TRBJ2-6, the complete variable domain reads SAVISQKPSRDICQRGTSLTIQCQVDSQVTMMFWYRQQPGQSLTLIATANQGSEATYESGFVIDKFPISRPNLTFSTLTVSNMSPEDSSIYLCSVEGQGTGANVLTFGAGSRLTVL.

V and J are TRBV27 and TRBJ2-7; D assignment may be TRBD1 or TRBD2 (6 bases each). The CDR3 covers 13 residues. Deletions cut 3 bases from V and 4 bases from J, with 10 bases between. Looked up from germline, CDR1 is MNHEY and CDR2 is SMNVEV (reference sequence). CDR3 in DNA: TGTGCCAGCAGTTTGAGGGGGGCGTACGAGCAGTACTTC. Protein product: CASSLRGAYEQYF.